Listed below are T cell receptor beta chains from one sample, sequenced in a study of blood T cells in healthy people across ages. TCRdb passed the 5' RACE reads through MiXCR, listing each CDR3 protein once. The table includes about 1.7 million distinct CDR3 sequences, 28% detected once. Sequenced sample: blood. These receptors were obtained from a woman in her 30s in good health. Each CDR3 is given without its conserved first and last residue. The order of the fields is J gene, V gene, clone size, CDR3 protein. The listing skips clone size in some rows; elsewhere it reads once, few, many or a size class.

TRBJ2-5	TRBV20-1	NA	SARTSGSGKTQY
TRBJ2-1	TRBV6-5	few	ASSPGTSDSNEQF
TRBJ2-2	TRBV29-1	NA	SVDPPRTSGKNTGELF
TRBJ2-1	TRBV7-2	many	ASSLSPSSYNEQF
TRBJ1-6	TRBV12-3/TRBV12-4	NA	ASSPEVNSPLH
TRBJ1-5	TRBV2	NA	ASSVGQGPQPQH
TRBJ1-1	TRBV28	NA	ASSFSGHSNTEAF
TRBJ2-7	TRBV4-1	many	ASSQEGNSGGSYSYEQY
TRBJ2-3	TRBV20-1	NA	SARGSTSAQY
TRBJ1-1	TRBV10-3	NA	AISYDGGNTEAF
TRBJ2-7	TRBV19	NA	ASSISGLALYEQY
TRBJ2-5	TRBV15	few	ATSIEGETQY
TRBJ2-1	TRBV29-1	few	SVDASGSYNEQF
TRBJ2-1	TRBV20-1	NA	SALPIRRGPYNEQF
TRBJ2-7	TRBV7-9	NA	ASSSTSSFLEQY
TRBJ2-3	TRBV3-1	NA	ASSQAGRGKDTQY
TRBJ2-5	TRBV19	NA	ASSPSGQFLGETQY
TRBJ2-7	TRBV2	few	AGILGQGSYEQY
TRBJ1-5	TRBV2	NA	ASRSREGNQPQH
TRBJ2-2	TRBV4-3	NA	ASSQAVAGASGELF
TRBJ2-6	TRBV5-1	NA	ASSLSDRGNSGANVLT
TRBJ1-2	TRBV5-6	NA	ASSLNGHGYT
TRBJ2-7	TRBV20-1	NA	SAGAGTSGTRISYERY
TRBJ2-3	TRBV20-1	NA	SAPTGGGDTQY
TRBJ2-5	TRBV12-3/TRBV12-4	few	ASSFDKMETQY
TRBJ2-5	TRBV11-3	NA	ASSDSGTGKQY
TRBJ2-1	TRBV15	NA	ATSRDRMKSHEQF
TRBJ2-1	TRBV9	NA	ASSVIVGGGGDEQF
TRBJ1-6	TRBV9	NA	ASSRGVGSSYNSPLH
TRBJ2-3	TRBV3-1	few	ATMDRGGNTQY
TRBJ2-5	TRBV5-1	NA	ASSLGNRGSQEPQY
TRBJ1-4	TRBV15	NA	ATSREDRGREKLF
TRBJ2-7	TRBV28	few	ASRVPLSSRPGYEQY
TRBJ2-5	TRBV7-2	many	ASSLWGGQETQY
TRBJ2-1	TRBV6-4	NA	ASSDSVGTGGDAEQF
NA	TRBV7-2	NA	ASSPVLGPYEQY
TRBJ2-7	TRBV27	many	ASSPQGGLNYEQY
TRBJ2-1	TRBV4-2	many	ASSQGSGTGGFYNEQF
TRBJ1-2	TRBV7-9	many	ASSLVGTDGYT
TRBJ2-5	TRBV6-5	NA	ASSSYGRGEETQY
TRBJ2-1	TRBV5-5	many	ASSLVPPSGGYNEQF
TRBJ2-3	TRBV12-3/TRBV12-4	NA	ASINRGLVDTQY
TRBJ2-7	TRBV24-1	many	ATSDPTGTTYEQY
TRBJ2-4	TRBV7-6	many	ASSPNSGLNIQY
TRBJ2-1	TRBV5-1	few	ASSPPRDNNEQF
TRBJ2-1	TRBV7-9	NA	ASSLVYRAHNEQF
TRBJ1-5	TRBV15	NA	ATSKDRVWPQH
TRBJ2-3	TRBV3-1	NA	ASSQGTAGVTDTQY
NA	TRBV12-5	few	ASGFGEIASEQY
TRBJ2-1	TRBV7-2	many	ASSLRGTGEQF
TRBJ2-7	TRBV2	NA	ASRGTSGGSDEQY
TRBJ2-1	TRBV27	many	ASRRPGGPQF
TRBJ1-2	TRBV28	NA	ASSLMTGEGGYT
TRBJ1-2	TRBV25-1	many	ASSEWGGGGYT
NA	TRBV20-1	NA	SARPGLASYNEQY
TRBJ2-1	TRBV9	many	ASSDRGRGNEQF
TRBJ2-5	TRBV29-1	NA	SVEDRRGQGGTQY
TRBJ2-2	TRBV7-6	NA	ASLASIGGSNTGELF
TRBJ2-7	TRBV25-1	NA	ASSELGQGEEQY